The 5 T cell receptor beta chains below come from one sample, sequenced in a study of cytomegalovirus exposure and HLA in healthy donors. PCR used 60 Vbeta primers and 13 Jbeta primers. TCRdb's copy holds only in-frame clones and misses some; the assay was immunoSEQ multiplex PCR. The sample holds about 86,000 clones, around 79% seen once. Sequencing used PBMCs. Source of these receptors: a woman aged 40 to 49 in good health and CMV-seropositive.

The rearrangement links TRBV30 to TRBJ2-3; 10 nucleotides agree with TRBD2. CDR1 is GTSNPN and CDR2 is SVGIG in the germline V gene (reference sequence). Trimming removed 3 bases from V and 1 base from J; junction bases left unmatched: 16. This CDR3 has 19 amino acids. Here the CDR3 DNA reads TGTGCCTGGAGAAGCGGACTAGCGGTTCTAACAGGGGGCACAGATACGCAGTATTTT. Its translation: CAWRSGLAVLTGGTDTQYF. Full variable domain (missing parts from reference TRBV30 and TRBJ2-3): SQTIHQWPATLVQPVGSPLSLECTVEGTSNPNLYWYRQAAGRGLQLLFYSVGIGQISSEVPQNLSASRPQDRQFILSSKKLLLSDSGFYLCAWRSGLAVLTGGTDTQYFGPGTRLTVL.

The count of this clone is one. J is TRBJ1-4 and V is TRBV5-1; possibly TRBD1 for D (5 bases). The CDR3 extends over 15 amino acids. Looked up from germline, CDR1 is SGHRS and CDR2 is YFSETQ. V shed 1 base and J shed 2 bases, with 9 bases lying between them. The CDR3 loop is CASSLMGTTNEKLFF. The CDR3 DNA reads as TGCGCCAGCAGCTTGATGGGGACTACTAATGAAAAACTGTTTTTT.

This clone has a handful of counts. The rearrangement links TRBV5-1 to TRBJ2-3; maybe TRBD1 (6 bases). The CDR3 covers 14 residues. V lost 4 bases and J 3 bases, leaving 12 bases between the germline ends. CDR1 and CDR2 (germline): SGHRS, YFSETQ. This CDR3 is CASSRDQGTDTQYF. The CDR3 DNA is TGCGCCAGCAGCAGGGACCAGGGGACAGATACGCAGTATTTT.

The chain links TRBV15 to TRBJ2-3; 8 bases are shared with TRBD1. This CDR3 spans 15 amino acids. CDR1 and CDR2 from the germline V gene are LNHNV and YYDKDF (reference sequence). V shed 1 base and J 3 bases; nucleotides not matched to a gene: 3. For the CDR3, the DNA is TGTGCCACCAGCAGAGGCGGACAGGGAACAGATACGCAGTATTTT. Translating it yields CATSRGGQGTDTQYF.

The J gene is TRBJ1-1, the V gene TRBV19, with D maybe TRBD1 (6 bases). This CDR3 contains 15 residues. CDR1 LNHDA and CDR2 SQIVND come from the germline V gene (reference sequence). The V gene lost 6 bases and the J gene lost 0 bases, with 14 bases spanning the gap. The CDR3 here is CASRVDGTLNTEAFF. CDR3 coding DNA: TGTGCCAGTAGGGTTGACGGGACACTGAACACTGAAGCTTTCTTT.